These 23 T cell receptor beta chains originate from one sample sequenced in a study of blood T cell repertoires in COVID-19. TCRdb's copy holds only in-frame clones and misses some; the assay was immunoSEQ multiplex PCR. The sample has 240,000 or so clones; around 85% are singletons. The sequencing sample was made of peripheral blood. These receptors were obtained from a woman younger than 45 who had recovered from COVID-19.

This chain joins TRBV9 and TRBJ2-2; 8 bases match TRBD1. There are 16 residues in the CDR3. Germline V gene lookup returns CDR1 SGDLS and CDR2 YYNGEE. With 2 bases clipped from V and 4 bases from J, the junction kept 7 bases outside the gene matches. The CDR3 reads CASSVTQTGVTGELFF. CDR3 in DNA: TGTGCCAGCAGCGTCACTCAGACAGGGGTCACCGGGGAGCTGTTTTTT. Complete variable domain (other parts from reference TRBV9 and TRBJ2-2): DSGVTQTPKHLITATGQRVTLRCSPRSGDLSVYWYQQSLDQGLQFLIQYYNGEERAKGNILERFSAQQFPDLHSELNLSSLELGDSALYFCASSVTQTGVTGELFFGEGSRLTVL.

The chain employs TRBV20-1 and TRBJ2-5, with D hard to call. CDR1 is DFQATT, CDR2 SNEGSKA, per germline (reference sequence). Between the trimmed V and J ends, which lost 2 bases and 10 bases, there was a span of 8 bases. The CDR3 sequence is 10 residues long. In DNA form, the CDR3 reads TGCAGTGCTAGAACAGAGCTCCAGTACTTC. It codes for CSARTELQYF.

V is TRBV9 and J is TRBJ1-1; D ambiguous. V lost 3 bases, J lost 1 base, and 13 bases lay in between. Germline V gives CDR1 SGDLS, CDR2 YYNGEE. The CDR3 consists of 15 residues. The CDR3 sequence is CASSANWAGNTEAFF. In nucleotides, the CDR3 is TGTGCCAGCAGCGCCAATTGGGCGGGGAACACTGAAGCTTTCTTT.

This clone appeared a few times. The V and J genes are TRBV7-3 and TRBJ2-2; possibly TRBD2 for D (5 bases). The ends were cut back, 4 bases at V and 6 bases at J, with 12 bases in the middle. In germline, CDR1 is SGHTA, CDR2 FQGTGA. There are 14 residues in the CDR3. The CDR3 bases are TGTGCCAGCAGCTCCCTTGCAGCGGCCGGGGAGCTGTTTTTT. Translation gives CASSSLAAAGELFF.

V and J are TRBV7-2 and TRBJ2-1, with TRBD2 matching over 8 bases. V lost 2 bases and J lost 3; bases outside the gene matches: 3. CDR3 length equals 15 residues. The germline V gene encodes CDR1 SGHTA and CDR2 FQGNSA. The DNA of the CDR3 is TGTGCCAGCAGCTTACCGGGACTAGACTACAATGAGCAGTTCTTC. The encoded protein is CASSLPGLDYNEQFF.

This chain connects TRBV4-2 to TRBJ2-3, with TRBD2 matching over 14 bases. Germline CDR1 LGHNA, CDR2 YNFKEQ. J lost 8 bases, V lost 3 bases, and 13 bases had no gene match. This CDR3 comprises 18 residues. The CDR3, as DNA: TGTGCCAGCAGCCAGCCGACTAGCGGGGGGGTCCCGGGCACTACGCAGTATTTT. Its protein is CASSQPTSGGVPGTTQYF.

The chain carries TRBV7-8 and TRBJ2-5; weak D call: TRBD2 (6 bases). The CDR3 has 17 amino acids. CDR1 and CDR2 (germline): SGHVS, FQNEAQ. Trimming removed 5 bases from V and 5 bases from J, with 24 bases in between. The CDR3 reads CASSPILVGSGGETQYF. The CDR3 DNA reads as TGTGCCAGCAGCCCCATATTAGTGGGCTCCGGAGGGGAGACCCAGTACTTC.

V and J are TRBV20-1 and TRBJ2-1, with D uncertain. Germline CDR1 and CDR2: DFQATT and SNEGSKA (reference sequence). V lost 6 bases, J lost 7 bases, and 7 bases lay in between. The CDR3 has 10 residues. CDR3 nucleotide sequence: TGCAGTGCACAGATAAATGAGCAGTTCTTC. Translating gives CSAQINEQFF.

The gene calls are TRBV29-1 and TRBJ2-3; possibly TRBD2 for D (5 bases). The V end lost 1 base, the J end lost 6 bases, and 8 bases lay between the germline ends. This CDR3 region has 12 residues. CDR1 SQVTM and CDR2 ANQGSEA come from the germline V gene. The CDR3 here is CSVEVGGDTQYF. DNA of the CDR3: TGCAGCGTTGAAGTAGGAGGCGATACGCAGTATTTT.

This rearrangement joins TRBV5-1 to TRBJ2-3; 8 bases line up with TRBD2. The CDR3 has 15 amino acids. Trimming removed 4 bases from V and 4 bases from J; junction bases left unmatched: 8. Germline CDR1 and CDR2: SGHRS and YFSETQ. The CDR3 DNA reads TGCGCCAGCAGCCGCAGGGGTAGCGGGGCAGATACGCAGTATTTT. Translated, it gives CASSRRGSGADTQYF. The variable domain in full, with the rest retrieved from reference TRBV5-1 and TRBJ2-3, is KAGVTQTPRYLIKTRGQQVTLSCSPISGHRSVSWYQQTPGQGLQFLFEYFSETQRNKGNFPGRFSGRQFSNSRSEMNVSTLELGDSALYLCASSRRGSGADTQYFGPGTRLTVL.

The chain recombines TRBV2 with TRBJ2-1; TRBD1 matches at 9 bases. In germline, CDR1 is SNHLY, CDR2 FYNNEI. This CDR3 region has 18 residues. V dropped 6 bases and J dropped 2; count of bases not matched to a gene: 14. The CDR3 reads CASSRTNMGQGPYNEQFF. The DNA for the CDR3 is TGTGCCAGCAGCCGCACTAATATGGGACAGGGACCCTACAATGAGCAGTTCTTC.

The chain recombines TRBV29-1 with TRBJ2-7, with TRBD1 matching over 9 bases. V was pared by 7 bases and J by 3 bases, with 7 bases of the junction left unmatched. There are 13 residues in the CDR3. Germline assignment: CDR1 SQVTM and CDR2 ANQGSEA. CDR3 residues: CSAKGGQGYEQYF. In DNA form, the CDR3 reads TGCAGCGCCAAAGGGGGACAGGGCTACGAGCAGTACTTC.

The chain uses TRBV7-9 and TRBJ2-7, with 7 positions matching TRBD2. With V trimmed by 1 base and J by 6 bases, 9 bases remained unmatched. Germline V gene lookup returns CDR1 SEHNR and CDR2 FQNEAQ (reference sequence). The CDR3 length is 15 residues. The CDR3 DNA follows: TGTGCCAGCAGCTTAGGAGGGACTACCACGACCGAGCAGTACTTC. Amino acid sequence: CASSLGGTTTTEQYF.

The V gene is TRBV7-2, the J gene TRBJ1-6; D remains unclear. Deletions cut 1 base from V and 1 base from J, with 5 bases between. The CDR3 runs to 15 residues. CDR1 and CDR2 (germline): SGHTA, FQGNSA. In nucleotides, the CDR3 is TGTGCCAGCAGCTTAGTCGAGTCCTATAATTCACCCCTCCACTTT. Translated, it gives CASSLVESYNSPLHF.

The chain is built from TRBV6-5 and TRBJ1-2; TRBD1 agrees at 9 bases. V gave up 7 bases and J gave up 4 bases; unmatched junction bases: 4. This CDR3 comprises 13 residues. CDR1 is MNHEY, CDR2 SVGAGI, per germline. The CDR3 is CASTKQGAYGYTF. The CDR3 region has the DNA TGTGCCAGCACCAAACAGGGGGCCTATGGCTACACCTTC.

The chain joins TRBV21-1 to TRBJ1-5; the table's D call of TRBD1 was not tested on the DNA. TRBV21-1 is listed as a pseudogene. CDR3 length: 17 residues. The chain's CDR3 is CASSKDSPRGDNQPQHF. CDR3 bases: TGTGCCAGCAGCAAAGATTCCCCCAGGGGGGACAATCAGCCCCAGCATTTT.

The chain recombines TRBV7-9 with TRBJ2-3; 12 bases map to TRBD2. The CDR3 is 17 residues long. Per the germline V gene, CDR1 is SEHNR and CDR2 is FQNEAQ (reference sequence). V was clipped by 5 bases and J by 2 bases; unmatched bases: 8. The chain's CDR3 is CASSRRTSGVTTDTQYF. In DNA form, the CDR3 reads TGTGCCAGCAGCCGCCGGACTAGCGGGGTGACCACAGATACGCAGTATTTT.

J is TRBJ1-6 and V is TRBV21-1; the DNA was not used to check the table's D call, TRBD1. TRBV21-1 is deemed a pseudogene. The CDR3 covers 18 residues. The CDR3 DNA reads as TGTGCCAGCAGCAAAGCTTATTCCCGGGGACAGCGCTATTCACCCCTCCACTTT. It specifies CASSKAYSRGQRYSPLHF.

The V call is TRBV19, the J call TRBJ2-6; D uncertain. Germline V gene lookup returns CDR1 LNHDA and CDR2 SQIVND (reference sequence). Trimming removed 3 bases at V and 0 bases at J, with 3 bases between. CDR3 size: 14 residues. The CDR3 here is CASSMYSGANVLTF. Written as DNA, the CDR3 is TGTGCCAGTAGTATGTACTCTGGGGCCAACGTCCTGACTTTC. The full variable domain, with the rest looked up from reference TRBV19 and TRBJ2-6, is DGGITQSPKYLFRKEGQNVTLSCEQNLNHDAMYWYRQDPGQGLRLIYYSQIVNDFQKGDIAEGYSVSREKKESFPLTVTSAQKNPTAFYLCASSMYSGANVLTFGAGSRLTVL.

The chain is built from TRBV2 and TRBJ2-1, with 10 bases fitting TRBD1. CDR1 is SNHLY, CDR2 FYNNEI, per germline. This CDR3 comprises 12 residues. Unmatched junction bases numbered 1, after V lost 5 bases and J lost 9 bases. The CDR3 nucleotides read TGTGCCAGCAGTCGGGACAGGGGTGAGCAGTTCTTC. This codes for CASSRDRGEQFF.

Turning to this clone: One end of the junction does not line up with germline, which may come from a read error. The V call is TRBV11-2, the J call TRBJ2-1, with 7 bases identical to TRBD2. The length of the CDR3 is 16 residues. Per the germline V gene, CDR1 is SGHAT and CDR2 is FQNNGV. The CDR3 sequence is CANSLGVGGNYNEQFF. In DNA, the CDR3 is TGTGCCAACAGCTTAGGGGTGGGAGGGAACTACAATGAGCAGTTCTTC.

This clone was seen more than once but under ten times. The chain joins TRBV4-2 to TRBJ2-7, with TRBD1 identical over 10 bases. Trimming at V came to 4 bases and at J to 3 bases, leaving 9 bases not matched to a gene. CDR3 length equals 16 residues. Germline lookup yields CDR1 LGHNA and CDR2 YNFKEQ. CDR3: CASSRAPGQGIYEQYF. For the CDR3, the DNA is TGTGCCAGCAGCCGCGCTCCGGGACAGGGGATCTACGAGCAGTACTTC.

This chain links TRBV6-5 with TRBJ1-6; D possibly corresponds to TRBD1 (6 bases). This CDR3 is built from 16 residues. Germline values: CDR1 MNHEY, CDR2 SVGAGI. Trimming removed 2 bases from V and 7 bases from J, with 15 bases in between. CDR3 coding DNA: TGTGCCAGCAGTTACCTAAAAGGGGGTTGGAATTCACCCCTCCACTTT. It codes for CASSYLKGGWNSPLHF.